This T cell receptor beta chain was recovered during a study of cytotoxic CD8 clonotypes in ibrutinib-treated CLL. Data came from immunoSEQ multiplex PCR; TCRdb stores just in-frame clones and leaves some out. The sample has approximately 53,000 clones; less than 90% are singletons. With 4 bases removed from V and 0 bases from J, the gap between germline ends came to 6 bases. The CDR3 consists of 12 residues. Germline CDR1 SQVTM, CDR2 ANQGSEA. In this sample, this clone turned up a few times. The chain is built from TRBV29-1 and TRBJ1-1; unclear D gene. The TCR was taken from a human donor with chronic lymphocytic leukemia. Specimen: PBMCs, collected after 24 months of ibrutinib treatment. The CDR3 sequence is CSVGHLNTEAFF. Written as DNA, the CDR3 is TGCAGCGTTGGACATCTGAACACTGAAGCTTTCTTT.